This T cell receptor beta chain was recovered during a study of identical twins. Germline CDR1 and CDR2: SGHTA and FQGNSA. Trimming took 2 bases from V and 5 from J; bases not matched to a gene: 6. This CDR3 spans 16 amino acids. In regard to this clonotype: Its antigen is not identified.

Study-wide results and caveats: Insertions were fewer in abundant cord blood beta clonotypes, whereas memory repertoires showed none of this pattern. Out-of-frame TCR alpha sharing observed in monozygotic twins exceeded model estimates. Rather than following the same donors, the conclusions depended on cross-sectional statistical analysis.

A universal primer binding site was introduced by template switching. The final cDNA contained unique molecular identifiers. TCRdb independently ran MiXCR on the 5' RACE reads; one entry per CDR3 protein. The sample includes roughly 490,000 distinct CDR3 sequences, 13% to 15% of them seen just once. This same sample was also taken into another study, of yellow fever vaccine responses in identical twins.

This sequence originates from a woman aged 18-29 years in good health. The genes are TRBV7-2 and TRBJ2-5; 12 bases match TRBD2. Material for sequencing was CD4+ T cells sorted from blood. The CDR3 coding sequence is TGTGCCAGCAGCTTAACTAGCGGGGGGCAAGGGGAGACCCAGTACTTC. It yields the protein CASSLTSGGQGETQYF.